The present entry profiles one T cell receptor (beta chain) with its context. The CDR3 extends over 15 amino acids. Germline V gives CDR1 MNHEY, CDR2 SVGEGT. J gave up 4 bases and V 4 bases, and 3 bases lay outside the gene matches. This entry belongs to a study of blood T cell repertoires in COVID-19. Study in general: PBMCs, B-cell-depleted T cells, or T cells provided the cDNA or gDNA that made up the material.

Original processing notes: The authors estimated nucleated cell counts from reference gene primer amplification. Produced via immunoSEQ multiplex PCR; TCRdb's table is partial and in-frame only. V, J and clone size reflect that table, while D and trimming were determined from the DNA. The repertoire consists of roughly 200,000 clones, with around 83% occurring once and the leading ten covering 1.5% to 1.9%. This TCR derives from a human donor in a cohort sampled during active COVID-19. The genes are TRBV6-2 or TRBV6-3 and TRBJ2-2; 10 bases align to TRBD2. Source material: peripheral blood. The DNA for the CDR3 is TGTGCCAGCAGTTCGGGGACTAGCGTCACCGGGGAGCTGTTTTTT. As protein: CASSSGTSVTGELFF.